These 9 T cell receptor beta chains were sequenced from one sample in a study of blood T cell repertoires in COVID-19. Data came from immunoSEQ multiplex PCR; TCRdb stores just in-frame clones and leaves some out. The sample contains fewer than 250,000 clones, roughly 90% of which appear only once. The sequencing input was peripheral blood. The receptors were gathered from a man between 60 and 75 years old who had recovered from COVID-19.

The rearrangement uses TRBV3-1 (or the pseudogene TRBV3-2) and TRBJ2-2, with D maybe TRBD2 (6 bases). Germline V gene data show CDR1 as LGHDT and CDR2 as YNNKEL (reference sequence). V lost 1 base and J lost 1, with 7 bases in between. This CDR3 region has 15 residues. In DNA, the CDR3 is TGTGCCAGCAGCCAAGGGGGACTGAACACCGGGGAGCTGTTTTTT. Translation gives CASSQGGLNTGELFF.

This clone appeared a few times. This chain connects TRBV12-3 or TRBV12-4 to TRBJ1-2, with D tentatively TRBD1 (6 bases). This CDR3 has 13 residues. Trimming removed 5 bases at V and 8 bases at J, with 15 bases between. The CDR3 DNA is TGTGCCAGCAGTCTATTGACAGGAGGCGGCTACACCTTC. Its translation is CASSLLTGGGYTF.

The rearrangement uses TRBV5-4 and TRBJ2-3; D may be TRBD1 (6 bases). CDR3 length: 14 residues. The ends were cut back, 4 bases at V and 6 bases at J, with 15 bases in the middle. Germline V gene sequence: CDR1 SGHNT, CDR2 YYREEE (reference sequence). The chain's CDR3 is CASSLGNRVDTQYF. For the CDR3, the DNA is TGTGCCAGCAGCCTAGGAAACAGGGTTGATACGCAGTATTTT.

The V call is TRBV30, the J call TRBJ1-4; D is unclear. The length of the CDR3 is 14 residues. CDR1 is GTSNPN and CDR2 is SVGIG in the germline V gene (reference sequence). V lost 0 bases, J lost 9 bases, and 14 bases lay in between. The CDR3 region has the DNA TGTGCCTGGAGTGTACCCGGGGATGTCCAAAAACTGTTTTTT. Translated: CAWSVPGDVQKLFF. Complete variable domain (other parts from reference TRBV30 and TRBJ1-4): SQTIHQWPATLVQPVGSPLSLECTVEGTSNPNLYWYRQAAGRGLQLLFYSVGIGQISSEVPQNLSASRPQDRQFILSSKKLLLSDSGFYLCAWSVPGDVQKLFFGSGTQLSVL.

V is TRBV27 and J is TRBJ2-1, with 11 bases identical to TRBD2. Per the germline V gene, CDR1 is MNHEY and CDR2 is SMNVEV (reference sequence). With 5 bases clipped from V and 6 bases from J, the junction kept 12 bases outside the gene matches. This CDR3 spans 17 amino acids. This CDR3 reads CASSPLKTSGAFNEQFF. As DNA, the CDR3 is TGTGCCAGCAGTCCGCTAAAGACTAGCGGGGCCTTCAATGAGCAGTTCTTC.

V gene TRBV5-4 combines with J gene TRBJ2-3, with TRBD2 matching 8 bases. This CDR3 has 16 amino acids. V shed 0 bases and J 4 bases; nucleotides not matched to a gene: 7. Germline V gene sequence: CDR1 SGHNT, CDR2 YYREEE (reference sequence). The CDR3 sequence is CASSLGAQRESDTQYF. CDR3 coding DNA: TGTGCCAGCAGCTTGGGGGCCCAGCGGGAGTCAGATACGCAGTATTTT.

The rearrangement joins TRBV10-3 to TRBJ2-5; 10 nucleotides align to TRBD2. The CDR3 runs 14 residues. J lost 1 base, V lost 4 bases, and 0 bases had no gene match. Germline-derived CDR1 and CDR2 are ENHRY and SYGVKD. The CDR3 spells CAISGTSGQETQYF. DNA for the CDR3: TGTGCCATCAGTGGGACTAGCGGCCAAGAGACCCAGTACTTC.

The J gene is TRBJ2-3, the V gene TRBV6-4; no definite D call. This CDR3 comprises 13 residues. Per germline, CDR1 MRHNA and CDR2 SNTAGT. Trimming left V 5 bases short and J 6 bases short, with 12 bases between. CDR3 coding DNA: TGTGCCAGCAGTACGACGCGGTTTGATACGCAGTATTTT. Its protein is CASSTTRFDTQYF.

The V gene is TRBV18, the J gene TRBJ1-4; TRBD1 aligns across 10 bases. The CDR3 is made up of 16 amino acids. Germline V CDR1 and CDR2: KGHSH, LQKENI. J was trimmed by 4 bases and V by 6 bases; bases with no gene match: 8. CDR3 DNA sequence: TGTGCCAGCTCTTTGGGACAGGGGACGAATAATGAAAAACTGTTTTTT. Encoded protein: CASSLGQGTNNEKLFF.